Below are 18 T cell receptor beta chains sequenced from a single sample in a study of metastatic and nonmetastatic thyroid tumors. No patient had received any treatment before thyroid surgery. TCRdb re-clonotyped the PCR reads via MiXCR. The repertoire consists of approximately 79,000 clones, with 8.6% occurring once and the leading ten covering approximately 10%. The sequenced material came from blood. These receptors originate from a female donor with papillary thyroid cancer or a benign thyroid nodule (not recorded which). Some clones in this sample may be carry-over from other donors' samples.

The sample holds many counts of this clone. This rearrangement joins TRBV29-1 to TRBJ1-1; the D gene is possibly TRBD1 (6 bases). V was clipped by 7 bases and J by 0 bases, with 12 bases between them. Germline loops: CDR1 SQVTM, CDR2 ANQGSEA. The CDR3 sequence is 13 residues long. Here the CDR3 reads CSARGGMNTEAFF. CDR3 coding DNA: TGCAGCGCCCGTGGGGGCATGAACACTGAAGCTTTCTTT.

This clone was counted at least ten times. This chain joins TRBV20-1 and TRBJ1-1, with D tentatively TRBD1 (5 bases). CDR1 and CDR2 (germline): DFQATT, SNEGSKA (reference sequence). CDR3 length equals 14 residues. Trimming stripped 3 bases from V and 0 bases from J, with 11 bases between. The CDR3 nucleotides read TGCAGTGCTAGTGCAGGGCCAATGAACACTGAAGCTTTCTTT. This codes for CSASAGPMNTEAFF.

At least ten counts were recorded for this clone. V usage is TRBV3-1 and J usage is TRBJ1-4; D gene uncertain. CDR3 size: 13 residues. Germline V lookup: CDR1 LGHDT, CDR2 YNNKEL (reference sequence). Between the trimmed V and J ends, which lost 4 bases and 10 bases, there was a span of 13 bases. The CDR3 sequence: CASSRGSDGKLFF. DNA for the CDR3: TGTGCCAGCAGCCGCGGGTCCGACGGAAAACTGTTTTTT.

The table lists this clone with many counts. This chain connects TRBV27 to TRBJ1-1; D unresolved. The CDR3 runs to 14 residues. Germline values: CDR1 MNHEY, CDR2 SMNVEV (reference sequence). Trimming shortened V by 0 bases and J by 4 bases, and 9 bases separated the two germline ends. The CDR3 spells CASSLSGSLTEAFF. As DNA, the CDR3 is TGTGCCAGCAGTTTATCGGGCAGCCTCACTGAAGCTTTCTTT.

The chain joins TRBV5-1 to TRBJ1-5; 10 positions agree with TRBD1. The CDR3 has 14 residues. Germline V CDR1 and CDR2: SGHRS, YFSETQ. J lost 4 bases, V lost 3 bases, and 1 base had no gene match. Here the CDR3 DNA reads TGCGCCAGCAGCTCGGGACAGGGGAATCAGCCCCAGCATTTT. This codes for CASSSGQGNQPQHF.

This clone appeared many times. V is TRBV20-1 and J is TRBJ2-3; 16 bases agree with TRBD2. V shed 5 bases and J 6 bases; nucleotides not matched to a gene: 11. The CDR3 contains 17 residues. The germline gives CDR1 DFQATT, CDR2 SNEGSKA (reference sequence). Here the CDR3 reads CSAPGTSGGARADTQYF. The CDR3, as DNA: TGCAGTGCTCCCGGGACTAGCGGGGGGGCCCGAGCGGATACGCAGTATTTT.

This clone showed up many times. This chain links TRBV12-3 or TRBV12-4 with TRBJ2-7, with 8 bases that match TRBD1. V was pared by 5 bases and J by 5 bases, with 11 bases of the junction left unmatched. The CDR3 runs 15 residues. Here the CDR3 DNA reads TGTGCCAGCAGTCACGGACAGGGCCCCCTGGACGAGCAGTACTTC. Amino acids: CASSHGQGPLDEQYF.

The gene calls are TRBV6-1 and TRBJ2-7; TRBD1 matches at 7 bases. V lost 7 bases, J lost 5 bases, and 11 bases stayed unmatched. Germline loops: CDR1 MNHNS, CDR2 SASEGT. The CDR3 covers 14 residues. The CDR3 loop reads CASTTADRFHEQYF. CDR3 DNA sequence: TGTGCCAGCACCACCGCGGACAGGTTCCACGAGCAGTACTTC.

In its sample, this clone was seen many times. The V call is TRBV28, the J call TRBJ1-4; a possible D gene is TRBD1 (5 bases). Germline V gene sequence: CDR1 MDHEN, CDR2 SYDVKM. V lost 10 bases, J lost 6 bases, and 12 bases lay in between. The CDR3 totals 12 residues. The CDR3 protein is CATAGADEKLFF. The CDR3 DNA is TGTGCCACAGCCGGGGCAGATGAAAAACTGTTTTTT.

This clone has at least ten counts. CDR3 DNA: TGCAGTGCTAGAGATAGTGGGGTTAAGGACGGCTACACCTTC. This gives the protein CSARDSGVKDGYTF. This chain joins TRBV20-1 and TRBJ1-2; the D is unclear. This CDR3 comprises 14 residues. Trimming removed 0 bases at V and 8 bases at J, with 16 bases between. In germline, CDR1 is DFQATT, CDR2 SNEGSKA (reference sequence).

The CDR3 protein is CASSRDSLNQPQHF. CDR3 sequence (DNA): TGTGCCAGCAGCCGTGACAGCCTAAATCAGCCCCAGCATTTT. This sequence joins TRBV5-5 and TRBJ1-5, with D possibly matching TRBD1 (5 bases). Trimming removed 4 bases at V and 4 bases at J, with 12 bases between. The CDR3 is 14 amino acids. Germline CDR1 reads SGHKS; CDR2 reads YYEKEE (reference sequence).

This clone was detected a few times. This could be a read error, since a much larger clone is one nucleotide away. Other DNA sequences from this sample encode an identical CDR3 as well. The genes are TRBV6-1 and TRBJ2-2, with 7 bases matching TRBD1. Germline trimming cut 4 bases from V and 4 bases from J; bases unmatched to any gene: 15. Germline CDR1 reads MNHNS; CDR2 reads SASEGT. The length of the CDR3 is 18 residues. CDR3 loop: CASSAQGKGLSGTGELFF. CDR3 DNA: TGTGCCAGCAGTGCACAGGGGAAGGGTCTTTCTGGCACCGGGGAGCTGTTTTTT.

This clone was seen at least ten times. The V gene is TRBV6-1, the J gene TRBJ1-5; TRBD1 agrees at 9 bases. The CDR3 sequence is 15 residues long. Unmatched junction bases numbered 8, after V lost 3 bases and J lost 8 bases. Germline loops: CDR1 MNHNS, CDR2 SASEGT. Here the CDR3 DNA reads TGTGCCAGCAGTGATCCGACAGGGGGAATTAAGCCCCAGCATTTT. Its protein product is CASSDPTGGIKPQHF.

This clone has a count of ten or more. The chain combines TRBV18 with TRBJ2-3, with D perhaps matching TRBD1 (6 bases). Trimming cost V 1 base and J 1 base, with 6 bases left between them. The CDR3 runs 14 residues. Germline CDR1 KGHSH, CDR2 LQKENI. CDR3 DNA sequence: TGTGCCAGCTCACCACGGACAGGCACAGATACGCAGTATTTT. Its protein is CASSPRTGTDTQYF.

In its sample, this clone was seen many times. The chain is built from TRBV7-6 and TRBJ2-3; TRBD2 aligns across 9 bases. With V trimmed by 4 bases and J by 0 bases, 2 bases remained unmatched. The CDR3 is 15 amino acids. Germline V gene lookup returns CDR1 SGHVS and CDR2 FNYEAQ. CDR3 coding DNA: TGTGCCAGCAGCTATAGCGGGAGAAGCACAGATACGCAGTATTTT. Translation: CASSYSGRSTDTQYF.

Many counts were recorded for this clone. The chain joins TRBV6-1 to TRBJ2-1, with 10 positions matching TRBD1. V gave up 7 bases and J gave up 9 bases; unmatched junction bases: 15. The CDR3 spans 16 residues. Germline values: CDR1 MNHNS, CDR2 SASEGT. The CDR3 DNA follows: TGTGCCAGCACTATACGTGGGACAGGGGCAGGCGGTGAGCAGTTCTTC. Protein product: CASTIRGTGAGGEQFF.

This clone has more than one count but fewer than ten. A single base separates this from a much larger clone, so it may be a read error. The chain has TRBV12-3 or TRBV12-4 and TRBJ2-1, with D uncertain. V lost 5 bases and J 0 bases, leaving 8 bases between the germline ends. The CDR3 covers 14 residues. CDR3 nucleotide sequence: TGTGCCAGCAGTCGACGGACCTCCTACAATGAGCAGTTCTTC. Its protein is CASSRRTSYNEQFF.

In the case of this clone: Different DNA sequences within this sample yield the same CDR3. This chain connects TRBV7-9 to TRBJ2-1; D ambiguous. With 5 bases removed from V and 5 bases from J, the gap between germline ends came to 4 bases. This CDR3 contains 11 residues. Germline V gene sequence: CDR1 SEHNR, CDR2 FQNEAQ (reference sequence). The CDR3 DNA follows: TGTGCCAGCAGCCGCGACAATGAGCAGTTCTTC. Translation: CASSRDNEQFF. The whole variable domain, filled in from reference TRBV7-9 and TRBJ2-1, reads DTGVSQNPRHKITKRGQNVTFRCDPISEHNRLYWYRQTLGQGPEFLTYFQNEAQLEKSRLLSDRFSAERPKGSFSTLEIQRTEQGDSAMYLCASSRDNEQFFGPGTRLTVL.